These T cell receptor beta chains were read from a single sample in a study of regulatory T cells in long-lasting Graves disease. Via MiXCR, TCRdb re-called the multiplex PCR reads, giving one row per CDR3 protein. The repertoire has some 340,000 distinct CDR3 sequences, about an eighth of them found once; the top ten carry approximately 17%. This sample also belongs to another study, concerning T cells in Graves' hyperthyroidism and ophthalmopathy.

The sample here was peripheral blood mononuclear cells (PBMCs), taken at new diagnosis, from a patient treated with antithyroid drugs. These receptors were collected from a woman aged 18-29 years with Graves disease. CDR3s leave out the opening cysteine and the closing phenylalanine or tryptophan. Fields, in order: V gene, J gene, clone size, CDR3 protein. Clone size appears in some rows only: once, few, many, or a class for an expanded clone.

TRBV29-1	TRBJ2-3	few	SVPPGGTDTQY
TRBV14	TRBJ2-4	few	ASSVLTGGAKNIQY
TRBV28	TRBJ2-3	many	ASSLGGLAGEHTDTQY
TRBV20-1	TRBJ1-5	many	SAKRSGLGNQPQH
TRBV20-1	TRBJ2-7	many	SAREPSGTSYEQY
TRBV29-1	TRBJ2-1	-	SASREGQF
TRBV10-1	TRBJ2-7	-	ASSEIGSYEQY
TRBV4-2	TRBJ2-1	-	ASSQVSLAGGPRVVFNEQF
TRBV6-6	TRBJ2-1	few	ASSYSKGGLARRTEQF
TRBV7-9	TRBJ1-5	few	ASSLLDQPQH
TRBV7-2	TRBJ1-1	-	ASSVPGQPARGNTEAF
TRBV2	TRBJ2-3	many	ASSDLAGVDTQY
TRBV6-5	TRBJ1-6	many	ASSYDLRDRGPSSYNSPLH
TRBV28	TRBJ2-1	many	ASSLWREGRGNEQF
TRBV5-1	TRBJ2-6	few	ASTVLGRSGANVLT
TRBV28	TRBJ2-3	many	ASTLPGAGGLGHTQY
TRBV7-9	TRBJ1-2	few	ASSSPSTEGKRGYT
TRBV6-2/TRBV6-3	TRBJ2-7	many	ASFLGQGAHEQY
TRBV28	TRBJ1-5	-	AIGFDSYQPQH
TRBV28	TRBJ1-2	many	ASSLGGGDYGYT
TRBV10-3	TRBJ1-2	few	AIREQVDYGYT
TRBV28	TRBJ1-2	many	ASSYVGFQSYGYT
TRBV6-2/TRBV6-3	TRBJ1-2	-	ASKGNLYGYT
TRBV7-2	TRBJ1-1	many	ASSLNRLVNTEAF
TRBV29-1	TRBJ1-1	many	SGHRALNTEAF
TRBV24-1	TRBJ2-3	few	ATSETVDTQY
TRBV2	TRBJ1-1	many	ASSKTGFIGEAF
TRBV4-1	TRBJ1-1	many	ASSLVEGNIEYTEAF
TRBV6-9	TRBJ1-2	many	ASSYQYSSYGYT
TRBV12-3/TRBV12-4	TRBJ2-2	many	AIRGVSGRAGAGELF
TRBV6-2/TRBV6-3	TRBJ2-1	-	ASSYFMTSGSRSYNEQF
TRBV28	TRBJ2-2	few	ASSFGGFDTGELF
TRBV20-1	TRBJ2-3	-	SARAWGGNTDTQY
TRBV2	TRBJ2-5	many	ASPSGTGQETQY
TRBV7-8	TRBJ2-1	many	ASSLASPSYNEQF
TRBV4-2	TRBJ1-2	few	ASSLRAHGQGSGYT
TRBV18	TRBJ2-3	-	ASSPTDRGRTDTQY
TRBV7-2	TRBJ2-1	many	ASSHLGTGVNEQF
TRBV12-5	TRBJ2-5	many	ASGLVVTPQDRILKETQY
TRBV27	TRBJ1-4	many	ASSSLRGNEKLF